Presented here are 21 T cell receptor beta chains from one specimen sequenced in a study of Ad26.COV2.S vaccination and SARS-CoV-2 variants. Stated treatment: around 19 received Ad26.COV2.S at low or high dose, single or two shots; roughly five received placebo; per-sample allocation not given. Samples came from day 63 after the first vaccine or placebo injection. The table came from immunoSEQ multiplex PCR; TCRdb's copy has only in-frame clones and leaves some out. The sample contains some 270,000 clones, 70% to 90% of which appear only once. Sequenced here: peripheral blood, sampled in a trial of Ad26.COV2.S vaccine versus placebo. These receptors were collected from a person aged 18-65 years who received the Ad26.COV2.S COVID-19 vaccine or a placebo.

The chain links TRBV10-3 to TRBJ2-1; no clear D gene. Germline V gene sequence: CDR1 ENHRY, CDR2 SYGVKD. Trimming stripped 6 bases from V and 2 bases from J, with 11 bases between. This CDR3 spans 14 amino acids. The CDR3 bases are TGTGCCATCAGCTCCGGGCCCACCTACAATGAGCAGTTCTTC. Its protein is CAISSGPTYNEQFF.

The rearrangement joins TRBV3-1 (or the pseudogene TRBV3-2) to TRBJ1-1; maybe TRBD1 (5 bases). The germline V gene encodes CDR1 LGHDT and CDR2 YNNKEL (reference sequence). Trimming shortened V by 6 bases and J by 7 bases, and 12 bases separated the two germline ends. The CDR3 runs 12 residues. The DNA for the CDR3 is TGTGCCAGCAGATCGCTTGGGGGTGAAGCTTTCTTT. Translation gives CASRSLGGEAFF.

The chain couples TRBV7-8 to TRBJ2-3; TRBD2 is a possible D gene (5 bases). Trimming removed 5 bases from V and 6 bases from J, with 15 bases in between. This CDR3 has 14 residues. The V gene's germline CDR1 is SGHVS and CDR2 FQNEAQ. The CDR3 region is CASSLGLPTDTQYF. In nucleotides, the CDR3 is TGTGCCAGCAGCCTAGGACTGCCTACTGATACGCAGTATTTT.

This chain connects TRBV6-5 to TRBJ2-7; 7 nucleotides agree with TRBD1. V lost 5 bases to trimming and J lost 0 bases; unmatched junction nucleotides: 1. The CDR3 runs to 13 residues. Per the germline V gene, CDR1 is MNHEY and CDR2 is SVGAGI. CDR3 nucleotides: TGTGCCAGCAGTCGACAGGGCTCCTACGAGCAGTACGTC. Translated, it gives CASSRQGSYEQYV.

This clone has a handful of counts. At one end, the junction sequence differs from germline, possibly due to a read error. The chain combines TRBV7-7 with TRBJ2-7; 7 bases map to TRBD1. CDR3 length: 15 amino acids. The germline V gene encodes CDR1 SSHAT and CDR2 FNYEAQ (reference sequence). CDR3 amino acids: CASSLGQGESYEQYF. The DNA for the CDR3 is TGTGCTAGCAGCTTAGGGCAGGGGGAGTCCTACGAGCAGTACTTC.

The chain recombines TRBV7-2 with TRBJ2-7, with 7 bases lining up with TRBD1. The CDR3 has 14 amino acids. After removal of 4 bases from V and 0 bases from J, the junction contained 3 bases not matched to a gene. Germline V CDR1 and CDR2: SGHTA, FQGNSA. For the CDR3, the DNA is TGTGCCAGCAGCTCGACAGGGTACTCCTACGAGCAGTACTTC. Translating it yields CASSSTGYSYEQYF.

The CDR3 loop reads CASRQFGGSGYTF. CDR3 bases: TGTGCCAGCAGGCAATTTGGGGGCAGCGGCTACACCTTC. The gene calls are TRBV3-1 (or the pseudogene TRBV3-2) and TRBJ1-2, with D perhaps TRBD1 (6 bases). Trimming removed 6 bases from V and 8 bases from J, with 16 bases in between. Germline values: CDR1 LGHDT, CDR2 YNNKEL (reference sequence). This CDR3 is 13 amino acids long.

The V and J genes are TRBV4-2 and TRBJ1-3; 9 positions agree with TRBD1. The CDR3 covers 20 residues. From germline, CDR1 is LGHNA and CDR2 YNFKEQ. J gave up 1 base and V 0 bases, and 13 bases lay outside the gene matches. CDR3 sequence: CASSQDLDRGALDSGNTIYF. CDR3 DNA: TGTGCCAGCAGCCAAGACTTGGACAGGGGCGCCCTGGATTCTGGAAACACCATATATTTT.

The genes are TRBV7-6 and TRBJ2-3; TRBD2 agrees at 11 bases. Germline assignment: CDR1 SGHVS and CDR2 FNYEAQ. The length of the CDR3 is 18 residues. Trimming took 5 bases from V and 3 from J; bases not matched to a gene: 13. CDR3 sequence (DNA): TGTGCCAGCAGCCCGGGTAGCGGGAGGGCCGGTTGGACAGATACGCAGTATTTT. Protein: CASSPGSGRAGWTDTQYF.

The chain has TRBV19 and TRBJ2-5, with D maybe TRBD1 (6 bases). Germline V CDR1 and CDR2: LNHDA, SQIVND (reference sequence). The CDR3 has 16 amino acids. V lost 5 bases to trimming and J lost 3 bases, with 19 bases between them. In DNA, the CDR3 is TGTGCCAGTAGTCTAAACACCCGGACAGCAAAAGAGACCCAGTACTTC. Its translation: CASSLNTRTAKETQYF.

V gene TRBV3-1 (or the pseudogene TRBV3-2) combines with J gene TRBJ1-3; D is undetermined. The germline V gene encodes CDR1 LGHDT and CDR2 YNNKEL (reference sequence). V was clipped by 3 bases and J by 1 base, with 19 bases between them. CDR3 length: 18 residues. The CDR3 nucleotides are TGTGCCAGCAGCCACGGCGCCCTACGGGAAAGGTCTGGAAACACCATATATTTT. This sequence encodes CASSHGALRERSGNTIYF.

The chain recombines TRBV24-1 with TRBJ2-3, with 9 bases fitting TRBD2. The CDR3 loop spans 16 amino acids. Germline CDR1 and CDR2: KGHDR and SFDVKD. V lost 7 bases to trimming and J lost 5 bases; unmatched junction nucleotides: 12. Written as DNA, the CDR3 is TGTGCCACCAGCAATACCGGGACTAGCTTGGTAGATACGCAGTATTTT. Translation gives CATSNTGTSLVDTQYF.

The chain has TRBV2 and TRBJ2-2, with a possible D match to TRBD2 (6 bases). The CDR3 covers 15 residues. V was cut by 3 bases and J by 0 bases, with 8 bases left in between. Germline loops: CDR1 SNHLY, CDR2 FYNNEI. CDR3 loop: CASSDWRANTGELFF. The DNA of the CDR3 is TGTGCCAGCAGTGATTGGAGGGCGAACACCGGGGAGCTGTTTTTT.

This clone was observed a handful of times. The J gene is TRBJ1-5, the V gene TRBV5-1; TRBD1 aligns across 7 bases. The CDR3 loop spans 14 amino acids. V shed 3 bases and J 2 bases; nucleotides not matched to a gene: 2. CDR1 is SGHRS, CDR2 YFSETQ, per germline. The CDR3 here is CASSYGTGNQPQHF. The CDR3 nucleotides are TGCGCCAGCAGCTATGGGACAGGCAATCAGCCCCAGCATTTT.

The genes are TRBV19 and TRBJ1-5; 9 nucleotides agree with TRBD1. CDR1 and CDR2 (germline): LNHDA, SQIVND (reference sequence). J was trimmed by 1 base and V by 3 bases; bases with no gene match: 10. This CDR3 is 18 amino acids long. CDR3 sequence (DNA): TGTGCCAGTAGTATTCCACAGGGGGCGGTGAGGAGCAATCAGCCCCAGCATTTT. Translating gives CASSIPQGAVRSNQPQHF.

The CDR3 DNA reads TGTGCCATCAGTGGGGGGCAGGGTATTAGAGAGACCCAGTACTTC. Translating gives CAISGGQGIRETQYF. V is TRBV10-3 and J is TRBJ2-5; perhaps TRBD1 as D (6 bases). CDR1 and CDR2 (germline): ENHRY, SYGVKD. The CDR3 runs 15 residues. V lost 4 bases, J lost 4 bases, and 16 bases lay in between.

CDR3 in amino acids: CATSNRPTGYTF. DNA for the CDR3: TGTGCCACCAGCAATCGTCCAACTGGCTACACCTTC. The V gene is TRBV15, the J gene TRBJ1-2; no definite D call. Trimming took 4 bases from V and 7 from J, leaving 10 bases between them. There are 12 residues in the CDR3. Per the germline V gene, CDR1 is LNHNV and CDR2 is YYDKDF (reference sequence).

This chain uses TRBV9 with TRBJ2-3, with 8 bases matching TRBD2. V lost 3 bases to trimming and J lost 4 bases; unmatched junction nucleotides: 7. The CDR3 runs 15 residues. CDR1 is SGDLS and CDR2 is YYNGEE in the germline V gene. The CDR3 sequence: CASSAPGLESDTQYF. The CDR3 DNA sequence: TGTGCCAGCAGCGCGCCGGGACTAGAGTCAGATACGCAGTATTTT.

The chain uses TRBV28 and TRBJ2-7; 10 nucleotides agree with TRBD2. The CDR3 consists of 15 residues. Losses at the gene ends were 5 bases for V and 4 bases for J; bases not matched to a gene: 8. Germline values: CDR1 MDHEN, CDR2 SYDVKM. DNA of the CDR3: TGTGCCAGCAGTGGGAGTACTAGCGGGACGTACGAGCAGTACGTC. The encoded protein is CASSGSTSGTYEQYV.

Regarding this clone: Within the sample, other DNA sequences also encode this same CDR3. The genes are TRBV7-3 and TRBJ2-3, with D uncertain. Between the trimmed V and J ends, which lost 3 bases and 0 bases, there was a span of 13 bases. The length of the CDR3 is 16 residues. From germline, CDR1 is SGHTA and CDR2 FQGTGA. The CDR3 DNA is TGTGCCAGCAGCTTTAACGGAGCCATCAGCACAGATACGCAGTATTTT. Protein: CASSFNGAISTDTQYF.

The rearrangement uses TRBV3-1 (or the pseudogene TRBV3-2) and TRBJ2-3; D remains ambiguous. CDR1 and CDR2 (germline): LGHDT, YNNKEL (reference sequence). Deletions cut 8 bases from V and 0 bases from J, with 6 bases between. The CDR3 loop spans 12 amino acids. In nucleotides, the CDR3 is TGTGCCAGCTCGATTAGCACAGATACGCAGTATTTT. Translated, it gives CASSISTDTQYF.